These 17 T cell receptor beta chains were all obtained from the same sample, sequenced in a study of blood T cell repertoires in COVID-19. Sequenced by immunoSEQ multiplex PCR; TCRdb stores in-frame clones only, minus some. The table has tens of thousands of clones, 75% to 85% seen once. The sequenced material came from peripheral blood. The source is a woman aged 70-85 years with acute or convalescent COVID-19.

The rearrangement uses TRBV5-4 and TRBJ2-1, with 11 bases lining up with TRBD2. From germline, CDR1 is SGHNT and CDR2 YYREEE (reference sequence). The ends lost 4 bases at V and 9 bases at J; junction bases unmatched: 6. The CDR3 extends over 14 amino acids. For the CDR3, the DNA is TGTGCCAGCAGCGGGCTAGCGGGGGGCGCTGAGCAGTTCTTC. It translates to CASSGLAGGAEQFF.

DNA for the CDR3: TGTGCCAGTAGTTCATATAATTCACCCCTCCACTTT. It translates to CASSSYNSPLHF. The V and J genes are TRBV19 and TRBJ1-6; D uncertain. The length of the CDR3 is 12 residues. The V end was cut by 5 bases, the J end by 4 bases, with 3 bases between. Germline lookup yields CDR1 LNHDA and CDR2 SQIVND (reference sequence).

J is TRBJ2-3 and V is TRBV9; no definite D call. This CDR3 comprises 12 residues. V was cut by 0 bases and J by 3 bases, with 2 bases left in between. Germline V gives CDR1 SGDLS, CDR2 YYNGEE. CDR3 coding DNA: TGTGCCAGCAGCGTAGCGACAGATACGCAGTATTTT. Translated, it gives CASSVATDTQYF.

CDR3 nucleotides: TGTGCCAGCAGCTTACGGACAGGGCTTGGGTCACCCCTCCACTTT. Translation gives CASSLRTGLGSPLHF. The chain recombines TRBV5-6 with TRBJ1-6; TRBD1 matches at 8 bases. CDR3 length equals 15 residues. The ends lost 2 bases at V and 10 bases at J; junction bases unmatched: 8. Germline-derived CDR1 and CDR2 are SGHDT and YYEEEE. The variable domain in full, with the rest retrieved from reference TRBV5-6 and TRBJ1-6, is DAGVTQSPTHLIKTRGQQVTLRCSPKSGHDTVSWYQQALGQGPQFIFQYYEEEERQRGNFPDRFSGHQFPNYSSELNVNALLLGDSALYLCASSLRTGLGSPLHFGNGTRLTVT.

This chain uses TRBV4-3 with TRBJ1-5, with TRBD1 identical over 7 bases. The CDR3 is made up of 17 amino acids. In germline, CDR1 is LGHNA, CDR2 YSLEER. The V and J ends lost 0 bases and 4 bases, in that order; junction bases with no gene match: 9. Here the CDR3 reads CASSQEAQGTHNQPQHF. The CDR3, as DNA: TGCGCCAGCAGCCAAGAAGCACAGGGGACTCATAATCAGCCCCAGCATTTT.

The V and J genes are TRBV6-5 and TRBJ2-3; 8 bases line up with TRBD2. The ends lost 0 bases at V and 2 bases at J; junction bases unmatched: 4. The CDR3 is made up of 16 amino acids. Per germline, CDR1 MNHEY and CDR2 SVGAGI. The CDR3 DNA sequence: TGTGCCAGCAGTTACTCTAGCGGGGAGATCACAGATACGCAGTATTTT. The encoded protein is CASSYSSGEITDTQYF.

This clone appeared a single time. The chain recombines TRBV9 with TRBJ2-5; 15 bases fit TRBD2. V lost 4 bases and J lost 0; bases outside the gene matches: 7. The V gene's germline CDR1 is SGDLS and CDR2 YYNGEE. CDR3 size: 18 residues. The CDR3: CASSPSGTSGGYQETQYF. In DNA form, the CDR3 reads TGTGCCAGCAGCCCTAGCGGGACTAGCGGGGGGTACCAAGAGACCCAGTACTTC.

The chain couples TRBV11-2 to TRBJ2-7; possible D gene TRBD1, 6 bases. The CDR3 covers 15 residues. The germline CDR1 and CDR2 sequences are SGHAT and FQNNGV. V lost 5 bases and J 0 bases, leaving 14 bases between the germline ends. CDR3 in amino acids: CASSLDSRSSYEQYF. The CDR3 DNA sequence: TGTGCCAGCAGCCTGGACAGCCGTTCCTCCTACGAGCAGTACTTC.

The rearrangement uses TRBV7-2 and TRBJ2-3, with 10 bases identical to TRBD2. CDR3 length: 15 amino acids. CDR1 is SGHTA and CDR2 is FQGNSA in the germline V gene. Trimming took 5 bases from V and 4 from J; bases not matched to a gene: 6. The CDR3 DNA is TGTGCCAGCAGCGCCCTAGCGGGGGAGGCAGATACGCAGTATTTT. This translates into CASSALAGEADTQYF.

The V gene is TRBV3-1 (or the pseudogene TRBV3-2), the J gene TRBJ1-2; tentative D call: TRBD1 (6 bases). Germline V gene sequence: CDR1 LGHDT, CDR2 YNNKEL (reference sequence). The CDR3 totals 12 residues. V was cut by 1 base and J by 8 bases, with 8 bases left in between. The CDR3 loop is CASSQGRGGYTF. In DNA, the CDR3 is TGTGCCAGCAGCCAAGGCAGGGGCGGCTACACCTTC.

J is TRBJ2-1 and V is TRBV6-2 or TRBV6-3, with TRBD1 matching over 9 bases. V gave up 5 bases and J gave up 4 bases; unmatched junction bases: 6. The CDR3 spans 15 residues. Germline CDR1 MNHEY, CDR2 SVGEGT. The CDR3 bases are TGTGCCAGCAGTACCGGGACAGGGCCTTACAATGAGCAGTTCTTC. Translated, it gives CASSTGTGPYNEQFF.

The CDR3 DNA reads as TGTGCCACCAGCTTACTTGGCTCCTACGAGCAGTACTTC. This gives the protein CATSLLGSYEQYF. The chain couples TRBV15 to TRBJ2-7; D uncertain. Per the germline V gene, CDR1 is LNHNV and CDR2 is YYDKDF (reference sequence). V was cut by 5 bases and J by 0 bases, with 8 bases left in between. The CDR3 runs to 13 residues. The full variable domain, in which reference TRBV15 and TRBJ2-7 provide the parts outside the CDR3, is DAMVIQNPRYQVTQFGKPVTLSCSQTLNHNVMYWYQQKSSQAPKLLFHYYDKDFNNEADTPDNFQSRRPNTSFCFLDIRSPGLGDTAMYLCATSLLGSYEQYFGPGTRLTVT.

The chain joins TRBV9 to TRBJ2-1; D may be TRBD1 (5 bases). The CDR3 loop spans 13 amino acids. The germline CDR1 and CDR2 sequences are SGDLS and YYNGEE. Trimming took off 4 bases at V and 6 bases at J, with 11 bases between the two ends. CDR3 DNA: TGTGCCAGCAGCCAGGGATCTATCAATGAGCAGTTCTTC. This translates into CASSQGSINEQFF.

The chain carries TRBV5-1 and TRBJ1-2, with 7 nucleotides matching TRBD1. Germline values: CDR1 SGHRS, CDR2 YFSETQ. This CDR3 spans 15 amino acids. The J segment lost 6 bases and the V segment lost 2 bases, leaving 10 bases of the junction unmatched. The CDR3 nucleotides are TGCGCCAGCAGCTTACGCCCCAGGGGGAGTGATGGCTACACCTTC. Translation: CASSLRPRGSDGYTF.

This chain connects TRBV12-3 or TRBV12-4 to TRBJ1-2; no firm D call. Trimming cost V 6 bases and J 1 base, with 3 bases left between them. The CDR3 has 11 amino acids. CDR3 amino acids: CASSFNYGYTF. The CDR3 nucleotides read TGTGCCAGCAGCTTTAACTATGGCTACACCTTC.

V is TRBV7-2 and J is TRBJ2-1; 12 bases are a match to TRBD2. Germline V gene data show CDR1 as SGHTA and CDR2 as FQGNSA. V dropped 2 bases and J dropped 9; count of bases not matched to a gene: 8. There are 16 residues in the CDR3. Here the CDR3 DNA reads TGTGCCAGCAGCTTACCACAGACTAGCGGGGGTCGTGAGCAGTTCTTC. Translated: CASSLPQTSGGREQFF.

The chain has TRBV24-1 and TRBJ2-3; tentatively, D is TRBD1 (5 bases). Trimming pared 5 bases from V and 5 bases from J, leaving 16 bases between. Germline lookup yields CDR1 KGHDR and CDR2 SFDVKD. There are 15 residues in the CDR3. The CDR3 nucleotides read TGTGCCACCAGTGCTAATAGGGGCTGGGGAGATACGCAGTATTTT. Amino acids: CATSANRGWGDTQYF.